These 26 T cell receptor beta chains were sequenced from one sample in a study of radiation and T cells in renal cell carcinoma. Time point meaning: blood 2 weeks post-SBRT. Noted treatment: 15 Gy SBRT to primary tumor, nephrectomy 4 weeks later. Data came from immunoSEQ multiplex PCR; TCRdb stores just in-frame clones and leaves some out. Of some 75,000 clones in the sample, roughly 87% were seen once. Specimen: blood, collected from a patient whose treatment included radiotherapy and nephrectomy. The receptors were gathered from a man in his fifties or sixties with renal cell carcinoma.

The CDR3 region is CASSPLGLPGNEQFF. The CDR3 DNA follows: TGTGCCAGCAGCCCTTTGGGATTGCCAGGGAACGAGCAGTTCTTC. The chain couples TRBV7-2 to TRBJ2-1; tentatively, D is TRBD1 (5 bases). V dropped 5 bases and J dropped 10 bases, with 21 bases sitting between them. Looked up from germline, CDR1 is SGHTA and CDR2 is FQGNSA. This CDR3 comprises 15 residues.

A few counts support this clone. The rearrangement uses TRBV30 and TRBJ2-7, with D perhaps TRBD1 or TRBD2 (5 bases each). V shed 1 base and J shed 4 bases, with 38 bases lying between them. The CDR3 spans 22 residues. Germline lookup yields CDR1 GTSNPN and CDR2 SVGIG (reference sequence). Here the CDR3 reads CAWSGGRSTPASLTVTTYEQYF. The CDR3 DNA reads TGTGCCTGGAGTGGGGGCAGGAGCACTCCTGCGTCGCTTACTGTGACTACGTACGAGCAGTACTTC.

This clone was detected only once. This chain uses TRBV6-5 with TRBJ2-6; D gene uncertain. CDR3 length equals 14 residues. V was pared by 7 bases and J by 0 bases, with 7 bases between. CDR1 and CDR2 (germline): MNHEY, SVGAGI. For the CDR3, the DNA is TGTGCCAGCAAGATACCCTCTGGGGCCAACGTCCTGACTTTC. It encodes CASKIPSGANVLTF.

In its sample, this clone was seen once. The chain employs TRBV12-5 and TRBJ1-5, with 7 positions matching TRBD1. Trimming took 5 bases from V and 6 from J; bases not matched to a gene: 7. This CDR3 comprises 14 residues. The V gene's germline CDR1 is LGHNT and CDR2 FRNRAP. CDR3 region: CASGPDRAGQPQHF. CDR3 bases: TGTGCTAGTGGTCCCGACAGGGCGGGTCAGCCCCAGCATTTT.

The chain links TRBV28 to TRBJ2-5; D possibly corresponds to TRBD1 (6 bases). The CDR3 totals 15 residues. Germline CDR1 and CDR2: MDHEN and SYDVKM. V dropped 1 base and J dropped 5 bases, with 14 bases sitting between them. The DNA for the CDR3 is TGTGCCAGCAGTTTATCCCAGGGGTCCGGGGAGACCCAGTACTTC. Amino acids: CASSLSQGSGETQYF. The full variable domain, completed using reference TRBV28 and TRBJ2-5, is DVKVTQSSRYLVKRTGEKVFLECVQDMDHENMFWYRQDPGLGLRLIYFSYDVKMKEKGDIPEGYSVSREKKERFSLILESASTNQTSMYLCASSLSQGSGETQYFGPGTRLLVL.

J is TRBJ1-6 and V is TRBV2; 7 bases match TRBD1. The CDR3 consists of 16 residues. The germline gives CDR1 SNHLY, CDR2 FYNNEI. Trimming took 5 bases from V and 6 from J; bases not matched to a gene: 10. As DNA, the CDR3 is TGTGCCAGCAGTCCAAACAGGGGAGCTATTAATTCACCCCTCCACTTT. Translation gives CASSPNRGAINSPLHF.

V and J are TRBV15 and TRBJ1-1, with D hard to call. CDR1 and CDR2 from the germline V gene are LNHNV and YYDKDF (reference sequence). The ends were cut back, 2 bases at V and 0 bases at J, with 10 bases in the middle. The CDR3 covers 15 residues. The CDR3 sequence is CATSRSVGMNTEAFF. DNA for the CDR3: TGTGCCACCAGCAGATCGGTCGGCATGAACACTGAAGCTTTCTTT.

V gene TRBV9 combines with J gene TRBJ2-2; D call uncertain. Looked up from germline, CDR1 is SGDLS and CDR2 is YYNGEE. Trimming cost V 0 bases and J 0 bases, with 9 bases left between them. This CDR3 spans 16 amino acids. The CDR3 sequence: CASSVDAGPNTGELFF. CDR3 bases: TGTGCCAGCAGCGTAGACGCCGGGCCGAACACCGGGGAGCTGTTTTTT.

This chain joins TRBV20-1 and TRBJ2-5; D ambiguous. Germline V gene lookup returns CDR1 DFQATT and CDR2 SNEGSKA (reference sequence). Trimming stripped 6 bases from V and 2 bases from J, with 7 bases between. This CDR3 spans 11 amino acids. The CDR3 region is CSASWQETQYF. The DNA of the CDR3 is TGCAGTGCGTCGTGGCAAGAGACCCAGTACTTC.

In this sample, this clone turned up once. This sequence joins TRBV4-2 and TRBJ1-5; D gene ambiguous. There are 16 residues in the CDR3. Trimming stripped 0 bases from V and 4 bases from J, with 13 bases between. Germline assignment: CDR1 LGHNA and CDR2 YNFKEQ. In nucleotides, the CDR3 is TGTGCCAGCAGCCAAGATACGGGCGGAAGGAATCAGCCCCAGCATTTT. As protein: CASSQDTGGRNQPQHF.

A single count supports this clone. The V gene is TRBV19, the J gene TRBJ2-6, with TRBD1 identical over 9 bases. The CDR3 consists of 17 residues. CDR1 is LNHDA, CDR2 SQIVND, per germline (reference sequence). V dropped 10 bases and J dropped 0; count of bases not matched to a gene: 10. In DNA, the CDR3 is TGTGCCACCACGGGACAGGGCCTAATCTCTGGGGCCAACGTCCTGACTTTC. It yields the protein CATTGQGLISGANVLTF.

CDR3 loop: CAGGQGGDQPQHF. CDR3 nucleotides: TGTGCCGGAGGACAGGGGGGCGATCAGCCCCAGCATTTT. The chain carries TRBV30 and TRBJ1-5; TRBD1 matches 10 bases. The length of the CDR3 is 13 residues. The J segment lost 5 bases and the V segment lost 8 bases, leaving 6 bases of the junction unmatched. The germline V gene has CDR1 GTSNPN and CDR2 SVGIG (reference sequence).

This clone was counted a single time. The genes are TRBV6-1 and TRBJ2-5; 10 bases align to TRBD2. The CDR3 extends over 15 amino acids. From germline, CDR1 is MNHNS and CDR2 SASEGT. Unmatched junction bases numbered 5, after V lost 4 bases and J lost 3 bases. This CDR3 reads CASSVLAGVEETQYF. For the CDR3, the DNA is TGTGCCAGCAGTGTCCTAGCGGGAGTGGAAGAGACCCAGTACTTC.

The chain recombines TRBV7-8 with TRBJ2-3; TRBD2 is a possible D gene (6 bases). This CDR3 has 14 amino acids. CDR1 is SGHVS and CDR2 is FQNEAQ in the germline V gene. Trimming pared 1 base from V and 4 bases from J, leaving 9 bases between. CDR3 nucleotide sequence: TGTGCCAGCAGCTTAGTCTCTAGCGCAGATACGCAGTATTTT. It specifies CASSLVSSADTQYF.

This chain joins TRBV9 and TRBJ2-2, with 9 bases fitting TRBD1. The CDR3 consists of 15 residues. The junction had 3 bases not matched to a gene; V was cut back by 3 bases and J by 3 bases. CDR1 and CDR2 from the germline V gene are SGDLS and YYNGEE. This CDR3 is CASSEQGADTGELFF. The CDR3 DNA sequence: TGTGCCAGCAGCGAACAGGGGGCGGACACCGGGGAGCTGTTTTTT. Full variable domain (rest looked up from reference TRBV9 and TRBJ2-2): DSGVTQTPKHLITATGQRVTLRCSPRSGDLSVYWYQQSLDQGLQFLIQYYNGEERAKGNILERFSAQQFPDLHSELNLSSLELGDSALYFCASSEQGADTGELFFGEGSRLTVL.

This clone has just a few counts. This chain joins TRBV2 and TRBJ1-1; D is uncertain. CDR1 SNHLY and CDR2 FYNNEI come from the germline V gene. This CDR3 contains 11 residues. V dropped 9 bases and J dropped 5 bases, with 10 bases sitting between them. In DNA form, the CDR3 reads TGTGCCAGTCAAATCGGGACTGAAGCTTTCTTT. Residues: CASQIGTEAFF. Together with reference TRBV2 and TRBJ1-1, the CDR3 gives the full variable domain: EPEVTQTPSHQVTQMGQEVILRCVPISNHLYFYWYRQILGQKVEFLVSFYNNEISEKSEIFDDQFSVERPDGSNFTLKIRSTKLEDSAMYFCASQIGTEAFFGQGTRLTVV.

This clone was picked up one time. V is TRBV6-5 and J is TRBJ2-1; a weak D match, TRBD1 (7 bases). Germline V gives CDR1 MNHEY, CDR2 SVGAGI. There are 15 residues in the CDR3. V was cut by 2 bases and J by 4 bases, with 12 bases left in between. In nucleotides, the CDR3 is TGTGCCAGCAGTTACGCGGGACAGAATTACAATGAGCAGTTCTTC. Encoded protein: CASSYAGQNYNEQFF.

In this sample, this clone turned up a few times. CDR3 in amino acids: CASSVTGGVGYTF. The CDR3 bases are TGTGCCAGCAGTGTGACAGGGGGCGTGGGCTACACCTTC. The chain is built from TRBV25-1 and TRBJ1-2, with TRBD1 matching 10 bases. This CDR3 comprises 13 residues. The trim removed 4 bases at V and 8 bases at J, leaving 4 bases unmatched. Germline V lookup: CDR1 MGHDK, CDR2 SYGVNS.

The V gene is TRBV27, the J gene TRBJ1-2; 10 bases fit TRBD1. Germline trimming cut 3 bases from V and 4 bases from J; bases unmatched to any gene: 11. Germline values: CDR1 MNHEY, CDR2 SMNVEV (reference sequence). This CDR3 spans 17 amino acids. CDR3 sequence: CASSFSRQGAGLYGYTF. The CDR3 nucleotides are TGTGCCAGCAGTTTCAGCCGACAGGGGGCAGGTCTCTATGGCTACACCTTC.

The CDR3, as DNA: TGCGCCAGCAGCTTCACCGGATTAAAGAAAGGATGGGACAGCTACGAGCAGTACTTC. It specifies CASSFTGLKKGWDSYEQYF. The rearrangement joins TRBV5-1 to TRBJ2-7, with 7 bases fitting TRBD1. The CDR3 length is 19 residues. Germline-derived CDR1 and CDR2 are SGHRS and YFSETQ. J was trimmed by 3 bases and V by 2 bases; bases with no gene match: 20.

V and J are TRBV2 and TRBJ2-7; D gene ambiguous. CDR1 SNHLY and CDR2 FYNNEI come from the germline V gene. The CDR3 spans 18 residues. V dropped 5 bases and J dropped 2 bases, with 25 bases sitting between them. CDR3 sequence (DNA): TGTGCCAGCAGTCATCCTCCTCCGTTCGAGGTAATTCCCTACGAGCAGTACTTC. Translating gives CASSHPPPFEVIPYEQYF.

The chain links TRBV9 to TRBJ1-1; D is uncertain. The CDR3 totals 13 residues. Germline CDR1 and CDR2: SGDLS and YYNGEE. With 5 bases removed from V and 1 base from J, the gap between germline ends came to 9 bases. CDR3 protein: CASSARGNTEAFF. The DNA of the CDR3 is TGTGCCAGCAGTGCCAGAGGGAACACTGAAGCTTTCTTT. Drawing the rest from reference TRBV9 and TRBJ1-1, the complete variable domain is DSGVTQTPKHLITATGQRVTLRCSPRSGDLSVYWYQQSLDQGLQFLIQYYNGEERAKGNILERFSAQQFPDLHSELNLSSLELGDSALYFCASSARGNTEAFFGQGTRLTVV.

This clone came up once. The chain joins TRBV28 to TRBJ2-7, with 11 bases identical to TRBD1. The CDR3 contains 16 residues. Trimming took 1 base from V and 2 from J; bases not matched to a gene: 4. Germline CDR1 MDHEN, CDR2 SYDVKM. The CDR3 here is CASSLSEGQGAYEQYF. CDR3 bases: TGTGCCAGCAGTTTATCCGAGGGACAGGGGGCCTACGAGCAGTACTTC.

This chain links TRBV4-1 with TRBJ1-2; possibly TRBD1 for D (5 bases). Trimming left V 0 bases short and J 2 bases short, with 16 bases between. The CDR3 contains 17 residues. CDR1 is MGHRA and CDR2 is YSYEKL in the germline V gene. This chain's CDR3 is CASSQDSRHRGNYGYTF. The CDR3 DNA sequence: TGCGCCAGCAGCCAAGATTCCCGGCACCGGGGGAACTATGGCTACACCTTC.

This clone was recorded a few times. For the CDR3, the DNA is TGCGCCAGCAGCTTGGACTGGCGGGGTACTCTGAACACTGATGTAGCTTTCTTT. The encoded protein is CASSLDWRGTLNTDVAFF. The chain is built from TRBV5-1 and TRBJ1-1; D gene ambiguous. CDR1 SGHRS and CDR2 YFSETQ come from the germline V gene. There are 18 residues in the CDR3. The V gene lost 0 bases and the J gene lost 10 bases, with 28 bases spanning the gap.

V gene TRBV6-4 combines with J gene TRBJ2-3; weak D call: TRBD2 (6 bases). The germline gives CDR1 MRHNA, CDR2 SNTAGT. The length of the CDR3 is 15 residues. Trimming pared 4 bases from V and 6 bases from J, leaving 17 bases between. The CDR3: CASSAGGTGGDTQYF. The CDR3 DNA sequence: TGTGCCAGCAGTGCAGGAGGGACCGGCGGGGATACGCAGTATTTT.